This T cell receptor (beta chain) was sequenced for a study of beta chain features in type 1 diabetes. The sample holds a few counts of this clone. Germline V CDR1 and CDR2: SGDLS, YYNGEE. Trimming cost V 5 bases and J 0 bases, with 12 bases left between them. The CDR3 loop spans 15 amino acids. TCRB transcripts that were expressed got sequenced, as all of the isolated RNA had been reverse transcribed. Some clones are missing from TCRdb's copy, which holds only in-frame ones; the method was immunoSEQ multiplex PCR. The sample has about half a million clones, more than 9.5% seen once; the top ten hold approximately 0.05%.

The sequence was collected from a woman aged 18-30 years in good health. Sequencing was carried out using naive CD4+ T cells from blood. This rearrangement joins TRBV9 to TRBJ1-3; perhaps TRBD1 as D (5 bases). CDR3 sequence: CASSRDGLSGNTIYF. CDR3 DNA sequence: TGTGCCAGCAGTAGGGACGGGCTCTCTGGAAACACCATATATTTT.